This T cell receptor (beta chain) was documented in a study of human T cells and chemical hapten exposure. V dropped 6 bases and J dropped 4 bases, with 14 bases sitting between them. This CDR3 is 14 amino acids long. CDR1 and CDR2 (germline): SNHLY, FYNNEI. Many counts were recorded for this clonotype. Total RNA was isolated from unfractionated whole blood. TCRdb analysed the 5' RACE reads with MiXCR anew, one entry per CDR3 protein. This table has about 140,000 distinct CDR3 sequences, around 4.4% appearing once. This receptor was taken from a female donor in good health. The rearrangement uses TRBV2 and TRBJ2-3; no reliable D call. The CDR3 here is CASSARLLADTQYF. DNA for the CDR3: TGTGCCAGCAGCGCGAGACTGTTGGCAGATACGCAGTATTTT.